This T cell receptor beta chain was profiled in a study of T-cell reconstitution after alpha-beta-depleted transplantation in children. V lost 4 bases and J lost 5; bases outside the gene matches: 10. Germline assignment: CDR1 MNHEY and CDR2 SMNVEV (reference sequence). The length of the CDR3 is 17 residues. Regarding this clonotype: Its target is not known.

Preparation of the TCRbeta library was carried out with unique molecular identifiers. TCRdb fed the PCR reads into MiXCR, producing one record per CDR3 protein. The table records 200,000 to 250,000 distinct CDR3 sequences, about 25% of them present only once. Overall study results and limits: Expanded graft clones, several hundred of them, were reportedly the source of alpha-beta T cells about two months after transplant. Where some patients showed high TCRbeta diversity at day 60, it came from recipient T cells and thymic progenitors that had survived. Newly produced T cells mostly provided counts and TCRbeta diversity after one year, as hyperexpanded clones declined.

The TCR originated in a girl aged 2 to 10 with Fanconi anemia, due to receive a stem cell transplant. Specimen: PBMCs, collected before TCRalphabeta/CD19-depleted stem cell transplant. The rearrangement joins TRBV27 to TRBJ2-1; the match to TRBD1 covers 11 bases. The CDR3 spells CASSSLGEGQGDNEQFF. Written as DNA, the CDR3 is TGTGCCAGCAGTTCCTTGGGAGAGGGACAGGGGGACAATGAGCAGTTCTTC.